The next 23 T cell receptor beta chains were all read from a single sample in a study of cytomegalovirus exposure and HLA in healthy donors. 13 Jbeta primers and 60 Vbeta primers were used for the PCR. Some clones are missing from TCRdb's copy, which holds only in-frame ones; the method was immunoSEQ multiplex PCR. Here the sample spans 100,000 to 150,000 clones, less than 80% being singletons. Sequenced input: PBMCs. The source of these receptors is a woman between 50 and 59 years old in good health and CMV-seronegative.

The chain recombines TRBV7-2 with TRBJ2-1; D possibly corresponds to TRBD1 (6 bases). The CDR3 runs 14 residues. V lost 6 bases and J lost 5, with 14 bases in between. Germline assignment: CDR1 SGHTA and CDR2 FQGNSA. The CDR3 DNA follows: TGTGCCAGCAGTCGATCCGGGACAAACAATGAGCAGTTCTTC. Translation: CASSRSGTNNEQFF.

The chain combines TRBV7-9 with TRBJ1-2, with 10 bases fitting TRBD1. Losses at the gene ends were 4 bases for V and 5 bases for J; bases not matched to a gene: 7. This CDR3 is built from 15 residues. The germline V gene encodes CDR1 SEHNR and CDR2 FQNEAQ (reference sequence). CDR3 nucleotides: TGTGCCAGCAGCTATGGACAGGGGGGCGAATATGGCTACACCTTC. Translation gives CASSYGQGGEYGYTF.

This chain links TRBV30 with TRBJ2-3, with TRBD2 matching 16 bases. Germline V gene data show CDR1 as GTSNPN and CDR2 as SVGIG (reference sequence). The ends lost 2 bases at V and 2 bases at J; junction bases unmatched: 10. CDR3 length: 19 residues. This CDR3 reads CAWSTYPGLAGGNTDTQYF. Here the CDR3 DNA reads TGTGCCTGGAGTACTTATCCGGGACTAGCGGGAGGGAACACAGATACGCAGTATTTT.

This clone is a singleton in its sample. The chain couples TRBV23-1 to TRBJ2-7; 7 bases are shared with TRBD1. TRBV23-1 is flagged as an ORF with uncertain function. The CDR3 has 14 residues. Trimming took 2 bases from V and 2 from J; bases not matched to a gene: 3. The CDR3 here is CASSQEDRTYEQYF. The CDR3 region has the DNA TGCGCCAGCAGTCAAGAGGACAGGACCTACGAGCAGTACTTC.

This chain joins TRBV19 and TRBJ1-1; D may be TRBD1 (5 bases). V gave up 5 bases and J gave up 5 bases, with 12 bases separating them. In germline, CDR1 is LNHDA, CDR2 SQIVND (reference sequence). CDR3 length equals 13 residues. The CDR3 DNA is TGTGCCAGTAGTCCCGCCGGGGGTACTGAAGCTTTCTTT. It is translated as CASSPAGGTEAFF.

V gene TRBV9 combines with J gene TRBJ2-3; 8 nucleotides match TRBD1. CDR1 SGDLS and CDR2 YYNGEE come from the germline V gene. V was clipped by 3 bases and J by 3 bases; unmatched bases: 6. The CDR3 has 15 amino acids. The CDR3 nucleotides read TGTGCCAGCAGCGAGCAGGGGGCGCGAACAGATACGCAGTATTTT. Translating gives CASSEQGARTDTQYF.

This clone was observed once. V gene TRBV6-5 combines with J gene TRBJ1-2; maybe TRBD1 (5 bases). The germline gives CDR1 MNHEY, CDR2 SVGAGI. V was trimmed by 0 bases and J by 2 bases, leaving 10 bases between them. The CDR3 has 15 amino acids. CDR3 nucleotide sequence: TGTGCCAGCAGTTACTCCGCAGGGTCAAACTATGGCTACACCTTC. Amino acids: CASSYSAGSNYGYTF.

The chain is built from TRBV7-3 and TRBJ2-3, with TRBD2 as a possible D gene (6 bases). This CDR3 is built from 13 residues. V lost 10 bases to trimming and J lost 4 bases, with 15 bases between them. Per germline, CDR1 SGHTA and CDR2 FQGTGA. The CDR3 region is CATSSGPSDTQYF. The CDR3 nucleotides are TGTGCCACCAGTAGCGGACCCTCAGATACGCAGTATTTT.

The CDR3 coding sequence is TGCGCCAGCAGCCCGACAGCCCTGACTGAAAAACTGTTTTTT. Its protein product is CASSPTALTEKLFF. The chain recombines TRBV5-1 with TRBJ1-4; TRBD1 might be the D (5 bases). The CDR3 loop spans 14 amino acids. Germline V lookup: CDR1 SGHRS, CDR2 YFSETQ. Trimming stripped 4 bases from V and 7 bases from J, with 14 bases between. Based on the CDR3 plus reference TRBV5-1 and TRBJ1-4, the full variable domain is KAGVTQTPRYLIKTRGQQVTLSCSPISGHRSVSWYQQTPGQGLQFLFEYFSETQRNKGNFPGRFSGRQFSNSRSEMNVSTLELGDSALYLCASSPTALTEKLFFGSGTQLSVL.

This clone was seen once. The gene calls are TRBV11-3 and TRBJ2-7; perhaps TRBD1 as D (5 bases). This CDR3 region has 13 residues. Germline V gives CDR1 SGHNT, CDR2 YENEEA. V lost 1 base, J lost 3 bases, and 7 bases lay in between. The CDR3 nucleotides read TGTGCCAGCAGCTTAGGACAGCTCTACGAGCAGTACTTC. Amino acids: CASSLGQLYEQYF.

The J gene is TRBJ2-2, the V gene TRBV7-2, with D uncertain. This CDR3 is 15 amino acids long. The germline V gene encodes CDR1 SGHTA and CDR2 FQGNSA. Trimming took off 1 base at V and 1 base at J, with 7 bases between the two ends. The CDR3 DNA is TGTGCCAGCAGCTTAGGGCTCAGGAACACCGGGGAGCTGTTTTTT. Protein sequence: CASSLGLRNTGELFF. Supplemented by reference TRBV7-2 and TRBJ2-2, the full variable domain reads GAGVSQSPSNKVTEKGKDVELRCDPISGHTALYWYRQSLGQGLEFLIYFQGNSAPDKSGLPSDRFSAERTGGSVSTLTIQRTQQEDSAVYLCASSLGLRNTGELFFGEGSRLTVL.

V usage is TRBV9 and J usage is TRBJ2-5; D is perhaps TRBD1 (5 bases). The J call is uncertain, as TRBJ2-7 better fits the DNA end. The CDR3 loop spans 13 amino acids. Germline V CDR1 and CDR2: SGDLS, YYNGEE. The CDR3 DNA follows: TGTGCCAGCAGCGTAGGACAGATCGACGAGCAGTACTTC. It specifies CASSVGQIDEQYF.

The V call is TRBV7-9, the J call TRBJ2-2, with 7 bases matching TRBD2. From germline, CDR1 is SEHNR and CDR2 FQNEAQ (reference sequence). This CDR3 has 12 amino acids. CDR3 nucleotides: TGTGCGATACTCCGGGGGGCCGGGGAGCTGTTTTTT. Translated: CAILRGAGELFF.

Points on this clone: In this CDR3 the conserved last residue, phenylalanine or tryptophan, is missing, so a read error is likely. V and J are TRBV27 and TRBJ2-2, with a tentative D call TRBD2 (5 bases). CDR3 length: 14 residues. The V and J ends lost 7 bases and 4 bases respectively, with 13 bases between them. Germline CDR1 and CDR2: MNHEY and SMNVEV (reference sequence). The CDR3 DNA reads TGTGCCAGCAAAGAGGGAGAGATCACCGGGGAGCTGTTTTCT. This encodes CASKEGEITGELFS.

This clone was detected a few times. The genes are TRBV7-6 and TRBJ2-7; 11 positions match TRBD2. V was clipped by 4 bases and J by 4 bases; unmatched bases: 9. CDR3 size: 16 residues. The germline V gene has CDR1 SGHVS and CDR2 FNYEAQ. This CDR3 reads CASSSNSGRAGYEQYF. CDR3 bases: TGTGCCAGCAGCTCGAATAGCGGGAGGGCCGGTTACGAGCAGTACTTC.

This clone was seen a few times. This chain uses TRBV27 with TRBJ2-1, with D possibly TRBD2 on 6 matching bases. The CDR3 consists of 15 residues. V lost 5 bases and J 5 bases, leaving 16 bases between the germline ends. In germline, CDR1 is MNHEY, CDR2 SMNVEV (reference sequence). The CDR3 is CASSPNRDFNNEQFF. The CDR3 bases are TGTGCCAGCAGTCCTAACCGGGACTTTAACAATGAGCAGTTCTTC.

The chain uses TRBV27 and TRBJ1-5; TRBD1 matches 9 bases. CDR1 is MNHEY and CDR2 is SMNVEV in the germline V gene (reference sequence). The junction had 5 bases not matched to a gene; V was cut back by 5 bases and J by 6 bases. The CDR3 consists of 14 residues. CDR3 coding DNA: TGTGCCAGCAGTCTGGGACAGGGTTTTCAGCCCCAGCATTTT. Protein sequence: CASSLGQGFQPQHF.

This sequence joins TRBV4-1 and TRBJ2-1; 11 nucleotides match TRBD1. This CDR3 contains 16 residues. Per the germline V gene, CDR1 is MGHRA and CDR2 is YSYEKL. The J segment lost 3 bases and the V segment lost 4 bases, leaving 5 bases of the junction unmatched. Here the CDR3 DNA reads TGCGCCAGCAGCCTCCCCGGGACAGGGGGCTACAATGAGCAGTTCTTC. Translating it yields CASSLPGTGGYNEQFF.

This clone was detected only a few times. The chain couples TRBV11-2 to TRBJ2-1; TRBD2 matches at 8 bases. This CDR3 comprises 14 residues. CDR1 is SGHAT, CDR2 FQNNGV, per germline. V dropped 4 bases and J dropped 9; count of bases not matched to a gene: 8. The CDR3 is CASSSGLAGGEQFF. DNA of the CDR3: TGTGCCAGCAGCTCCGGACTAGCTGGGGGTGAGCAGTTCTTC.

This chain links TRBV28 with TRBJ2-7, with a possible D match to TRBD1 (7 bases). Trimming cost V 3 bases and J 7 bases, with 16 bases left between them. Germline assignment: CDR1 MDHEN and CDR2 SYDVKM. The CDR3 runs 14 residues. The CDR3 coding sequence is TGTGCCAGCAGTTTTTCTGACAGGGCGGGGGAGCAGTACTTC. Protein product: CASSFSDRAGEQYF.

The V and J genes are TRBV28 and TRBJ1-4, with 9 bases aligning to TRBD1. Germline V gene data show CDR1 as MDHEN and CDR2 as SYDVKM. The junction had 6 bases not matched to a gene; V was cut back by 6 bases and J by 4 bases. This CDR3 is built from 15 residues. The CDR3, as DNA: TGTGCCAGCAGGCGACCGGGACAGGGTAATGAAAAACTGTTTTTT. It translates to CASRRPGQGNEKLFF.

This clone was recorded a few times. The rearrangement joins TRBV5-1 to TRBJ2-6; 9 bases line up with TRBD1. Trimming took 0 bases from V and 1 from J; bases not matched to a gene: 2. The CDR3 is made up of 17 amino acids. Germline-derived CDR1 and CDR2 are SGHRS and YFSETQ. In DNA, the CDR3 is TGCGCCAGCAGCTTGGGGGACAGGGCGTCTGGGGCCAACGTCCTGACTTTC. It encodes CASSLGDRASGANVLTF. Combining the CDR3 with reference TRBV5-1 and TRBJ2-6 gives the whole variable domain KAGVTQTPRYLIKTRGQQVTLSCSPISGHRSVSWYQQTPGQGLQFLFEYFSETQRNKGNFPGRFSGRQFSNSRSEMNVSTLELGDSALYLCASSLGDRASGANVLTFGAGSRLTVL.

The V gene is TRBV5-4, the J gene TRBJ2-1; a possible D gene is TRBD2 (6 bases). This CDR3 comprises 15 residues. Trimming shortened V by 0 bases and J by 5 bases, and 12 bases separated the two germline ends. Germline V gene data show CDR1 as SGHNT and CDR2 as YYREEE (reference sequence). The CDR3 spells CASSLDTGLNNEQFF. The CDR3 DNA reads as TGTGCCAGCAGCTTGGATACGGGACTGAACAATGAGCAGTTCTTC.